This passage covers 24 T cell receptor beta chains from one sample sequenced in a study of T cell responses to AZD1222 COVID-19 vaccine (dated by TCRdb to the early 2020s). This specimen's time point label, per the study, means: about 28 days (+/-7) after the second vaccine dose. Libraries were constructed by the immunoSEQ multiplex PCR assay. Here the immuneACCESS table is served through TCRdb, limited to in-frame sequences with V and J called. Missing clones are a known gap in these copies; in checked studies unresolved V genes cover under half, and the rest lacks a known reason. The sample data list some 150,000 clones, and roughly nine tenths of these were observed just once. The top ten clonotypes cover approximately 3.6% of the sample. The sample consisted of peripheral blood, taken 28 days after the second AZD1222 dose. The receptors derive from an adult who received the AZD1222 COVID-19 vaccine.

The chain has TRBV6-5 and TRBJ1-1; 9 bases agree with TRBD1. Looked up from germline, CDR1 is MNHEY and CDR2 is SVGAGI. After removal of 7 bases from V and 4 bases from J, the junction contained 7 bases not matched to a gene. The CDR3 is 14 residues long. CDR3 loop: CASTPDRGGTEAFF. DNA of the CDR3: TGTGCCAGCACCCCGGACAGGGGCGGCACTGAAGCTTTCTTT.

The chain is built from TRBV27 and TRBJ2-7, with 7 bases fitting TRBD2. Unmatched junction bases numbered 13, after V lost 9 bases and J lost 5 bases. The germline gives CDR1 MNHEY, CDR2 SMNVEV (reference sequence). The CDR3 is made up of 14 amino acids. This chain's CDR3 is CASNGLGSNHEQYF. As DNA, the CDR3 is TGTGCCAGTAACGGACTAGGGTCGAACCACGAGCAGTACTTC.

The chain carries TRBV7-9 and TRBJ1-4; a weak D match, TRBD1 (5 bases). Trimming removed 7 bases from V and 10 bases from J, with 19 bases in between. The germline gives CDR1 SEHNR, CDR2 FQNEAQ (reference sequence). The CDR3 extends over 14 amino acids. DNA for the CDR3: TGTGCCAGCACCTACAACGAGGGACGGGGAAAACTGTTTTTT. Encoded protein: CASTYNEGRGKLFF.

The V and J genes are TRBV3-1 (or the pseudogene TRBV3-2) and TRBJ2-1, with D possibly TRBD2 on 5 matching bases. V gave up 2 bases and J gave up 0 bases, with 14 bases separating them. Looked up from germline, CDR1 is LGHDT and CDR2 is YNNKEL (reference sequence). The CDR3 has 17 residues. CDR3 residues: CASSQMSGSSSYNEQFF. CDR3 nucleotide sequence: TGTGCCAGCAGCCAAATGTCTGGGAGTAGCTCCTACAATGAGCAGTTCTTC.

The chain links TRBV6-2 or TRBV6-3 to TRBJ2-1, with no clear D. Germline-derived CDR1 and CDR2 are MNHEY and SVGEGT. This CDR3 has 13 residues. Trimming stripped 0 bases from V and 4 bases from J, with 4 bases between. DNA of the CDR3: TGTGCCAGCAGTTACTCGAATTACAATGAGCAGTTCTTC. Its translation: CASSYSNYNEQFF.

The rearrangement joins TRBV28 to TRBJ1-2, with TRBD1 as a possible D gene (5 bases). Between the trimmed V and J ends, which lost 6 bases and 4 bases, there was a span of 15 bases. The germline CDR1 and CDR2 sequences are MDHEN and SYDVKM. This CDR3 has 14 amino acids. The CDR3 sequence is CASRGDSSSYGYTF. Here the CDR3 DNA reads TGTGCCAGCAGAGGGGATAGCTCTAGCTATGGCTACACCTTC.

The CDR3: CASSYSGLAGAGLSYEQYF. The CDR3 DNA reads TGTGCCAGCAGTTACTCGGGACTAGCGGGAGCAGGTCTCTCCTACGAGCAGTACTTC. The V and J genes are TRBV5-6 and TRBJ2-7; 14 bases map to TRBD2. CDR1 and CDR2 from the germline V gene are SGHDT and YYEEEE. CDR3 length equals 19 residues. The V and J ends lost 5 bases and 0 bases, in that order; junction bases with no gene match: 13.

The chain links TRBV7-3 to TRBJ1-2, with 7 bases matching TRBD1. The CDR3 is 16 amino acids. V lost 1 base, J lost 4 bases, and 9 bases stayed unmatched. CDR1 is SGHTA, CDR2 FQGTGA, per germline. CDR3 protein: CASSLSPGQPVYGYTF. CDR3 nucleotide sequence: TGTGCCAGCAGCTTAAGTCCGGGACAGCCGGTCTATGGCTACACCTTC.

The chain is built from TRBV9 and TRBJ1-2, with 9 positions matching TRBD1. Germline CDR1 reads SGDLS; CDR2 reads YYNGEE. This CDR3 has 14 amino acids. Losses at the gene ends were 0 bases for V and 4 bases for J; bases not matched to a gene: 1. CDR3 sequence: CASSVGQGVYGYTF. The CDR3 DNA reads as TGTGCCAGCAGCGTAGGACAGGGGGTCTATGGCTACACCTTC.

V gene TRBV3-1 (or the pseudogene TRBV3-2) combines with J gene TRBJ1-1, with D unresolved. Germline CDR1 reads LGHDT; CDR2 reads YNNKEL (reference sequence). The CDR3 consists of 14 residues. V was trimmed by 4 bases and J by 1 base, leaving 10 bases between them. The CDR3 loop is CASSRGRWNTEAFF. CDR3 bases: TGTGCCAGCAGCCGAGGACGGTGGAACACTGAAGCTTTCTTT.

The genes are TRBV5-1 and TRBJ1-1, with D hard to call. V was pared by 0 bases and J by 0 bases, with 9 bases between. This CDR3 is 15 amino acids long. Germline CDR1 SGHRS, CDR2 YFSETQ. The CDR3 sequence is CASSLGQIMNTEAFF. CDR3 sequence (DNA): TGCGCCAGCAGCTTGGGCCAGATCATGAACACTGAAGCTTTCTTT.

This clone was seen only once. The rearrangement joins TRBV5-1 to TRBJ1-1; D is possibly TRBD1 (6 bases). CDR3 length: 15 residues. V gave up 0 bases and J gave up 4 bases, with 13 bases separating them. In germline, CDR1 is SGHRS, CDR2 YFSETQ. The CDR3 sequence: CASSLAGEVGTEAFF. CDR3 in DNA: TGCGCCAGCAGCTTGGCAGGGGAAGTTGGCACTGAAGCTTTCTTT.

The CDR3 DNA follows: TGTGCCAGCTCACCTTATAAGGACAGGGCCAATGGCTACACCTTC. This gives the protein CASSPYKDRANGYTF. The V gene is TRBV18, the J gene TRBJ1-2; TRBD1 matches 8 bases. V shed 3 bases and J 6 bases; nucleotides not matched to a gene: 9. The CDR3 is 15 residues long. Germline assignment: CDR1 KGHSH and CDR2 LQKENI.

The V gene is TRBV7-3, the J gene TRBJ2-3; D tentatively fits TRBD1 or TRBD2 (5 bases each). Trimming shortened V by 1 base and J by 4 bases, and 6 bases separated the two germline ends. The CDR3 runs to 13 residues. The germline CDR1 and CDR2 sequences are SGHTA and FQGTGA. The CDR3 is CASSLRGSDTQYF. In DNA form, the CDR3 reads TGTGCCAGCAGCTTAAGGGGGTCAGATACGCAGTATTTT.

V is TRBV13 and J is TRBJ1-2; D is possibly TRBD1 (5 bases). The CDR3 is 13 residues long. V was pared by 5 bases and J by 8 bases, with 15 bases between. Germline-derived CDR1 and CDR2 are PRHDT and FYEKMQ (reference sequence). CDR3 DNA: TGTGCCAGCAGCCCAGCCCGGGGGGAGGGCTACACCTTC. This sequence encodes CASSPARGEGYTF.

The V call is TRBV4-3, the J call TRBJ2-1; D possibly corresponds to TRBD1 (5 bases). V dropped 0 bases and J dropped 15 bases, with 15 bases sitting between them. Germline V lookup: CDR1 LGHNA, CDR2 YSLEER. The CDR3 is made up of 13 amino acids. This CDR3 is CASSQDQTDPGFF. The CDR3 DNA follows: TGCGCCAGCAGCCAAGATCAGACAGACCCAGGGTTCTTC.

This clone showed up just once. This rearrangement joins TRBV19 to TRBJ1-2; D call uncertain. Trimming took off 3 bases at V and 2 bases at J, with 19 bases between the two ends. Germline assignment: CDR1 LNHDA and CDR2 SQIVND (reference sequence). CDR3 size: 17 residues. This chain's CDR3 is CASSIGQTSLLNYGYTF. The CDR3 region has the DNA TGTGCCAGTAGTATCGGGCAGACCTCTTTACTCAACTATGGCTACACCTTC.

This clone was detected a few times. V and J are TRBV24-1 and TRBJ1-5; D is undetermined. The germline V gene encodes CDR1 KGHDR and CDR2 SFDVKD. Trimming cost V 2 bases and J 2 bases, with 12 bases left between them. The CDR3 has 16 residues. The CDR3 nucleotides are TGTGCCACCAGTGATTCGGGAAAGACGGGCAATCAGCCCCAGCATTTT. This translates into CATSDSGKTGNQPQHF.

The chain couples TRBV30 to TRBJ1-1; possibly TRBD1 for D (6 bases). Germline-derived CDR1 and CDR2 are GTSNPN and SVGIG (reference sequence). Trimming removed 5 bases from V and 4 bases from J, with 14 bases in between. The CDR3 runs to 13 residues. The CDR3 reads CAWEDSGGTEAFF. In DNA form, the CDR3 reads TGTGCCTGGGAGGACAGTGGAGGCACTGAAGCTTTCTTT.

The genes are TRBV6-5 and TRBJ1-2; D is unresolved. The germline gives CDR1 MNHEY, CDR2 SVGAGI. The CDR3 is made up of 15 amino acids. V was shortened by 0 bases and J by 5 bases, with 13 bases between the two germline ends. CDR3 region: CASSYSFGEGYGYTF. Here the CDR3 DNA reads TGTGCCAGCAGTTACTCATTTGGTGAGGGATATGGCTACACCTTC.

The chain joins TRBV19 to TRBJ1-1; weak D call: TRBD1 (5 bases). Looked up from germline, CDR1 is LNHDA and CDR2 is SQIVND (reference sequence). The length of the CDR3 is 16 residues. With 5 bases removed from V and 0 bases from J, the gap between germline ends came to 16 bases. The chain's CDR3 is CASSSQHGQLNTEAFF. The CDR3 nucleotides read TGTGCCAGTAGTTCCCAACATGGACAACTGAACACTGAAGCTTTCTTT.

V and J are TRBV6-5 and TRBJ1-1, with TRBD1 matching 8 bases. The CDR3 has 14 amino acids. J gave up 4 bases and V 6 bases, and 7 bases lay outside the gene matches. Germline V CDR1 and CDR2: MNHEY, SVGAGI. CDR3 in amino acids: CASRAGTGRTEAFF. CDR3 DNA: TGTGCCAGCAGGGCAGGGACAGGTCGCACTGAAGCTTTCTTT.

In the case of this clone: Germline and junction disagree at one end, which may indicate a read error. The rearrangement joins TRBV24-1 to TRBJ2-3, with 12 bases that match TRBD2. The CDR3 sequence is 16 residues long. Germline V CDR1 and CDR2: KGHDR, SFDVKD. This chain's CDR3 is CATSEGLAGRIDTQYF. CDR3 in DNA: TGTGCCACTAGTGAAGGACTAGCGGGGAGGATAGATACGCAGTATTTT.

The rearrangement links TRBV7-9 to TRBJ2-2, with no clear D. Germline CDR1 is SEHNR and CDR2 is FQNEAQ (reference sequence). This CDR3 is built from 12 residues. Trimming stripped 3 bases from V and 3 bases from J, with 2 bases between. CDR3 residues: CASSLDTGELFF. The CDR3 region has the DNA TGTGCCAGCAGCTTGGACACCGGGGAGCTGTTTTTT.